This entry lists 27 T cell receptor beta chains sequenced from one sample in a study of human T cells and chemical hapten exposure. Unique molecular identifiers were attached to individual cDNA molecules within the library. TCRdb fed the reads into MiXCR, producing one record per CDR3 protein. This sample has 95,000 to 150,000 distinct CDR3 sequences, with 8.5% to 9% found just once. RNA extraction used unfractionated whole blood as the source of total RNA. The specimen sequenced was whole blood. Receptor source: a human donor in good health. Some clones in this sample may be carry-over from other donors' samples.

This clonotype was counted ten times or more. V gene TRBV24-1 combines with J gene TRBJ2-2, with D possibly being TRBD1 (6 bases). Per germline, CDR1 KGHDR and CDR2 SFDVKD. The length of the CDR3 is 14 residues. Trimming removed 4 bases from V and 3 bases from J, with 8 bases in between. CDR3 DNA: TGTGCCACCAGTGACAACAGGGACACCGGGGAGCTGTTTTTT. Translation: CATSDNRDTGELFF.

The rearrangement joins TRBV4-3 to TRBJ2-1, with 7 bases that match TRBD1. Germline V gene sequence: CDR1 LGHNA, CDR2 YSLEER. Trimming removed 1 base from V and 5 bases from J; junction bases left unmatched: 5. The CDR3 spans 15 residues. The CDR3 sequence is CASSQGQGIDNEQFF. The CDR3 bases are TGCGCCAGCAGCCAAGGACAGGGAATAGACAATGAGCAGTTCTTC.

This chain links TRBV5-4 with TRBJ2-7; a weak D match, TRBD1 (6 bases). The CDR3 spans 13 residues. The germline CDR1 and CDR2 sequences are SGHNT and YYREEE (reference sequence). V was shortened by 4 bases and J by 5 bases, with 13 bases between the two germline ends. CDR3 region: CASSQAGVHEQYF. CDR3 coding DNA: TGTGCCAGCAGCCAGGCAGGGGTCCACGAGCAGTACTTC. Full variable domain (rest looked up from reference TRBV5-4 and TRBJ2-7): ETGVTQSPTHLIKTRGQQVTLRCSSQSGHNTVSWYQQALGQGPQFIFQYYREEENGRGNFPPRFSGLQFPNYSSELNVNALELDDSALYLCASSQAGVHEQYFGPGTRLTVT.

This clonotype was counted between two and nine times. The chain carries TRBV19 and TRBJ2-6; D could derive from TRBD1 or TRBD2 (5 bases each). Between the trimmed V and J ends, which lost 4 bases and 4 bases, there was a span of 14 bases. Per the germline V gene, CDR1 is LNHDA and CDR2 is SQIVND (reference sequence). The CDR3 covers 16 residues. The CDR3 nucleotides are TGTGCCAGTAGTACCCCCTTGGGGGTCGGGGCCAACGTCCTGACTTTC. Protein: CASSTPLGVGANVLTF.

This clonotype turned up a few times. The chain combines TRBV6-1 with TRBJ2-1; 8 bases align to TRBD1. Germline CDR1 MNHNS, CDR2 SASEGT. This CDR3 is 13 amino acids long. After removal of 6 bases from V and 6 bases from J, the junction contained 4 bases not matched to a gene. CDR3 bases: TGTGCCAGCAGATCTACAGGGGGCAATGAGCAGTTCTTC. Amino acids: CASRSTGGNEQFF.

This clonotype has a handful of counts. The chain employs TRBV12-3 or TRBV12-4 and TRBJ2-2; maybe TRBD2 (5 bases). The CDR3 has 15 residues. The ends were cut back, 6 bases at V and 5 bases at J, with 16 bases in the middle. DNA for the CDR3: TGTGCCAGCAGCCGAGCGGCGTCGGGGACCGGGGAGCTGTTTTTT. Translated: CASSRAASGTGELFF.

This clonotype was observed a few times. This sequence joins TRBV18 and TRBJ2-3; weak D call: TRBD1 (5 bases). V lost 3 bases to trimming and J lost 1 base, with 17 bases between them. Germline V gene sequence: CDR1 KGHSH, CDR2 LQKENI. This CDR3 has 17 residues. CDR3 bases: TGTGCCAGCTCACCGCCCGGCAGGGTCGTTGGCACAGATACGCAGTATTTT. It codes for CASSPPGRVVGTDTQYF.

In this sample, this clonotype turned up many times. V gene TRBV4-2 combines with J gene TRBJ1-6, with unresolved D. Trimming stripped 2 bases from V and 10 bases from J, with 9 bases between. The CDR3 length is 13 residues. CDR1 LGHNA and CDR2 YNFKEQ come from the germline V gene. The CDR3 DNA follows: TGTGCCAGCAGCCAAAGCAGAGGGTCACCCCTCCACTTT. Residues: CASSQSRGSPLHF.

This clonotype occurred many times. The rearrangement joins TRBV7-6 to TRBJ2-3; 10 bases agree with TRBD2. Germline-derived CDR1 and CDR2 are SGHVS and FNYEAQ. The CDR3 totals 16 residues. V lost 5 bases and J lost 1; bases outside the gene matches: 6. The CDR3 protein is CASSAALAGGTDTQYF. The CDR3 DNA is TGTGCCAGCAGCGCAGCCCTAGCGGGGGGCACAGATACGCAGTATTTT.

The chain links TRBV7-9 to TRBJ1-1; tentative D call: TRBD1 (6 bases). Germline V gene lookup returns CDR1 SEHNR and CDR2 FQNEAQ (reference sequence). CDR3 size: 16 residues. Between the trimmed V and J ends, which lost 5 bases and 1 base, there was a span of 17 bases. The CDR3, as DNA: TGTGCCAGCAGCCCAGGTCAGGGGATAAAGAACACTGAAGCTTTCTTT. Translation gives CASSPGQGIKNTEAFF.

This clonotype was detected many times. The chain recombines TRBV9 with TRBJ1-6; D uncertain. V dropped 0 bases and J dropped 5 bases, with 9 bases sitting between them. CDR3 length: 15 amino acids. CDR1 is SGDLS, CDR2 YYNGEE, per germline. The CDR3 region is CASSVDQTHNSPLHF. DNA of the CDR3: TGTGCCAGCAGCGTAGATCAGACTCATAATTCACCCCTCCACTTT.

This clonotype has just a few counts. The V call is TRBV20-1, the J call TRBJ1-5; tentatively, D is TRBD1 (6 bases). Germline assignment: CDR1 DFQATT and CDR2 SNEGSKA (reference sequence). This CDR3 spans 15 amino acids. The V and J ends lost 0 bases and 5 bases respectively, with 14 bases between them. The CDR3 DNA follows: TGCAGTGCTAGAGATGTGGGGTCAGGGGATCAGCCCCAGCATTTT. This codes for CSARDVGSGDQPQHF.

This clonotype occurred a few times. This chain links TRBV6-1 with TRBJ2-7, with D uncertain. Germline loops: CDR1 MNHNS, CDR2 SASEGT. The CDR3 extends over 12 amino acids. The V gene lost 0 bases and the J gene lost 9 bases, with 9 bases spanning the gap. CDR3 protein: CASSEAGSRQYF. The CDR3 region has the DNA TGTGCCAGCAGTGAAGCGGGTTCCCGGCAGTACTTC.

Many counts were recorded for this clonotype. In nucleotides, the CDR3 is TGTGCCATCAGTGAAGGCAGGCCGAACACTGAAGCTTTCTTT. Amino acid sequence: CAISEGRPNTEAFF. The V gene is TRBV10-3, the J gene TRBJ1-1, with unresolved D. This CDR3 has 14 amino acids. From germline, CDR1 is ENHRY and CDR2 SYGVKD. The V end lost 3 bases, the J end lost 1 base, and 9 bases lay between the germline ends.

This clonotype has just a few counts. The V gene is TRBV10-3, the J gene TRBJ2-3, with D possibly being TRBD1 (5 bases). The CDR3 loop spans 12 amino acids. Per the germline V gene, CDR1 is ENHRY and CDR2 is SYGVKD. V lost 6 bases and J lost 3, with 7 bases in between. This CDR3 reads CAIRGQTDTQYF. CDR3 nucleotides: TGTGCCATCAGAGGACAAACAGATACGCAGTATTTT.

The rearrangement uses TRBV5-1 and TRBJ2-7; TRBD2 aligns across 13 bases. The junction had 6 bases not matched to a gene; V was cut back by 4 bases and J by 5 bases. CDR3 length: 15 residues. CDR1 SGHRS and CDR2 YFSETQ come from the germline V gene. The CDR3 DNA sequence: TGCGCCAGCAGCCCAGGACTAGCGGGGGTTAACGAGCAGTACTTC. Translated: CASSPGLAGVNEQYF.

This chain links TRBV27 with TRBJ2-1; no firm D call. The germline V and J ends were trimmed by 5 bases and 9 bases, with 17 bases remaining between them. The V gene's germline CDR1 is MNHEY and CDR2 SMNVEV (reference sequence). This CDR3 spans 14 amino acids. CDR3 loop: CASSAYKAAVEQFF. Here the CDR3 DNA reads TGTGCCAGCAGTGCTTACAAGGCGGCGGTTGAGCAGTTCTTC.

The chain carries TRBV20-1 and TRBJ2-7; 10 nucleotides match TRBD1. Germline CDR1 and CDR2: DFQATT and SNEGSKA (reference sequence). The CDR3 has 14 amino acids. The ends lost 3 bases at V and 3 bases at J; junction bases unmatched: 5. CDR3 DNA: TGCAGTGCTAGGTGGGACAGGGGTTACTACGAGCAGTACTTC. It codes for CSARWDRGYYEQYF.

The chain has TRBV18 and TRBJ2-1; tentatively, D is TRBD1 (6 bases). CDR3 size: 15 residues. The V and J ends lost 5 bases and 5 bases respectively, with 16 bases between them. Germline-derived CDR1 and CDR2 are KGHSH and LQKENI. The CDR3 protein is CASSIRDGGHNEQFF. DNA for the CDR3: TGTGCCAGCTCAATCCGGGATGGGGGCCACAATGAGCAGTTCTTC. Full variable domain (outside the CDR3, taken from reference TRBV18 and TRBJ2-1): NAGVMQNPRHLVRRRGQEARLRCSPMKGHSHVYWYRQLPEEGLKFMVYLQKENIIDESGMPKERFSAEFPKEGPSILRIQQVVRGDSAAYFCASSIRDGGHNEQFFGPGTRLTVL.

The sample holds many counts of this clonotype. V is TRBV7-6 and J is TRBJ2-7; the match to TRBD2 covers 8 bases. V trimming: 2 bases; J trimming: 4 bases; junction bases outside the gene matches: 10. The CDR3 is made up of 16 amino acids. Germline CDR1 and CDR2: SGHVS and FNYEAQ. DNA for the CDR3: TGTGCCAGCAGCTTAAATCCCAGCGGGAGCGGGTACGAGCAGTACTTC. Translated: CASSLNPSGSGYEQYF. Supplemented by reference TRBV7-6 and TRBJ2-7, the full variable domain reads GAGVSQSPRYKVTKRGQDVALRCDPISGHVSLYWYRQALGQGPEFLTYFNYEAQQDKSGLPNDRFSAERPEGSISTLTIQRTEQRDSAMYRCASSLNPSGSGYEQYFGPGTRLTVT.

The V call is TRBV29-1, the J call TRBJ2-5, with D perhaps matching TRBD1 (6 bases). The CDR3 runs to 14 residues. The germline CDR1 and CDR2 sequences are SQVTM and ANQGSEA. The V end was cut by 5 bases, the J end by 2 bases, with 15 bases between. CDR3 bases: TGCAGCGTTTGGGACAAAATCTTTCAAGAGACCCAGTACTTC. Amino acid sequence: CSVWDKIFQETQYF.

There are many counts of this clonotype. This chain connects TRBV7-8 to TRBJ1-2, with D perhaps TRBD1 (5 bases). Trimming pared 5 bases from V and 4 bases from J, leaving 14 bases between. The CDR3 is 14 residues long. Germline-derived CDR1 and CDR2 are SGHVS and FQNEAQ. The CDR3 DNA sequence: TGTGCCAGCAGCGGAACGACAGACATCTATGGCTACACCTTC. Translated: CASSGTTDIYGYTF.

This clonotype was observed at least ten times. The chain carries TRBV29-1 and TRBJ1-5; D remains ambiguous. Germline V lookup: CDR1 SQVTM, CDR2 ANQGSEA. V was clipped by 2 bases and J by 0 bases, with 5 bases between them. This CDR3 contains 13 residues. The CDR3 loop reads CSVEIGSNQPQHF. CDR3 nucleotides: TGCAGCGTTGAAATCGGTAGCAATCAGCCCCAGCATTTT.

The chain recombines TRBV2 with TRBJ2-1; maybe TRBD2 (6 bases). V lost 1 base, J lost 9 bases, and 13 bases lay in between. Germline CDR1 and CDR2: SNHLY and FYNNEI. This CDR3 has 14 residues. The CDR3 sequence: CASSEDGLGGEQFF. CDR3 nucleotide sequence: TGTGCCAGCAGTGAAGATGGACTCGGGGGTGAGCAGTTCTTC. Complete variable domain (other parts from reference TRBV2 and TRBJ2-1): EPEVTQTPSHQVTQMGQEVILRCVPISNHLYFYWYRQILGQKVEFLVSFYNNEISEKSEIFDDQFSVERPDGSNFTLKIRSTKLEDSAMYFCASSEDGLGGEQFFGPGTRLTVL.

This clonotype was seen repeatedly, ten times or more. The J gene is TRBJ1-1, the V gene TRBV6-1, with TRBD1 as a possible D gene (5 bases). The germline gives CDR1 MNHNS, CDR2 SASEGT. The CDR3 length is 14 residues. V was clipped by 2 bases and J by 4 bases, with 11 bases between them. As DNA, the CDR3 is TGTGCCAGCAGTGAAAACGTCGGGGGCACTGAAGCTTTCTTT. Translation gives CASSENVGGTEAFF.

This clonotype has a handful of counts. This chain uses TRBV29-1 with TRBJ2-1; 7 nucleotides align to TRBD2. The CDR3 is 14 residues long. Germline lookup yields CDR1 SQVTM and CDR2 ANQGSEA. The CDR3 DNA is TGCAGTGTCTCTTGGGGGGGCTCCTACAATGAGCAGTTCTTC. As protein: CSVSWGGSYNEQFF.

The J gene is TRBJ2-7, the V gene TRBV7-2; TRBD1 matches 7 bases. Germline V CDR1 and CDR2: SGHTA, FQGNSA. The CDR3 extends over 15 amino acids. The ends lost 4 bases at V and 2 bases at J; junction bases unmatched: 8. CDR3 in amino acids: CASSSAGTAPYEQYF. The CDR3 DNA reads TGTGCCAGCAGCTCGGCCGGGACAGCGCCCTACGAGCAGTACTTC.